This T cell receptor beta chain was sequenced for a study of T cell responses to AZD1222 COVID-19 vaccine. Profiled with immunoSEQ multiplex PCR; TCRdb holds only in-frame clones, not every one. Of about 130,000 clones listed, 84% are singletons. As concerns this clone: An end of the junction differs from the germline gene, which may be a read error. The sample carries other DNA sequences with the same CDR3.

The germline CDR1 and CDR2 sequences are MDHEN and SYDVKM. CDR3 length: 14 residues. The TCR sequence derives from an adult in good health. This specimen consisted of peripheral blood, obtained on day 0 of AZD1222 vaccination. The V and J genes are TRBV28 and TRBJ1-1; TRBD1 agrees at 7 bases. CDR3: CASSLGTAGDEAFF. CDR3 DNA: TGCGCCAGCAGTTTAGGGACAGCCGGCGATGAAGCTTTCTTT.